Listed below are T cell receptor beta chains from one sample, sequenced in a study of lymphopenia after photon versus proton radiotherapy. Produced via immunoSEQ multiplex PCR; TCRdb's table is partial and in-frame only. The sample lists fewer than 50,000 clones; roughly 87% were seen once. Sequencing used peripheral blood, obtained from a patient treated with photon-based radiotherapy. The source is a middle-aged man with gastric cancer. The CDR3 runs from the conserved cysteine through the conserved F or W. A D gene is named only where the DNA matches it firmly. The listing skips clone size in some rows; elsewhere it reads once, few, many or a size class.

CDR3nt: TGTGCCAGCAGCCCCGGACGGTACAATGAGCAGTTCTTC
CDR3aa: CASSPGRYNEQFF
abundance: NA
d_gene: NA
j_gene: TRBJ2-1
v_gene: TRBV7-2

CDR3nt: TGTGCCAGCAGCTCGCGGGGGGCAGCCACCGGGGAGCTGTTTTTT
CDR3aa: CASSSRGAATGELFF
abundance: NA
d_gene: TRBD2
j_gene: TRBJ2-2
v_gene: TRBV7-2

CDR3nt: TGTGCCAGTAGTACCGGACCCAGGTCCGCCACCTTC
CDR3aa: CASSTGPRSATF
abundance: NA
d_gene: NA
j_gene: TRBJ1-2
v_gene: TRBV19

CDR3nt: TGTGCCAGCAGTCCGGAAGGACTAGCGGCCTCCTACGAGCAGTACTTC
CDR3aa: CASSPEGLAASYEQYF
abundance: NA
d_gene: TRBD2
j_gene: TRBJ2-7
v_gene: TRBV5-4

CDR3nt: TGCGCCAGCAGCCCCGAAGGGCTGGGACGCTATGGCTACACCTTC
CDR3aa: CASSPEGLGRYGYTF
abundance: NA
d_gene: NA
j_gene: TRBJ1-2
v_gene: TRBV5-1

CDR3nt: TGTGCCAGTAGTATAAGGAGGGGCGGCAATCAGCCCCAGCATTTT
CDR3aa: CASSIRRGGNQPQHF
abundance: NA
d_gene: NA
j_gene: TRBJ1-5
v_gene: TRBV19

CDR3nt: TGTGCCAGCAGCGTAGGGGGGTCAGACACTGAAGCTTTCTTT
CDR3aa: CASSVGGSDTEAFF
abundance: few
d_gene: NA
j_gene: TRBJ1-1
v_gene: TRBV9

CDR3nt: TGTGCCTGGAGTGTAACCGGGGAGCTGTTTTTT
CDR3aa: CAWSVTGELFF
abundance: NA
d_gene: NA
j_gene: TRBJ2-2
v_gene: TRBV30

CDR3nt: TGCGCCAGCAGCTTGGCCACAGATACGCAGTATTTT
CDR3aa: CASSLATDTQYF
abundance: NA
d_gene: NA
j_gene: TRBJ2-3
v_gene: TRBV5-1

CDR3nt: TGTGCCAGCACCCCAGGCGGCCTGCAGTACTTC
CDR3aa: CASTPGGLQYF
abundance: NA
d_gene: NA
j_gene: TRBJ2-7
v_gene: TRBV7-9

CDR3nt: TGTGCCAGCAGCTTACAGGGTACTGGGGCCAACGTCCTGACTTTC
CDR3aa: CASSLQGTGANVLTF
abundance: NA
d_gene: NA
j_gene: TRBJ2-6
v_gene: TRBV11-2

CDR3nt: TGTGCCACCAGCCGCGCGGTTATTGGTCGAGGCTACACCTTC
CDR3aa: CATSRAVIGRGYTF
abundance: NA
d_gene: NA
j_gene: TRBJ1-2
v_gene: TRBV15

CDR3nt: TGTGCCACCAGCAGCGAGAATAACTATGGCTACACCTTC
CDR3aa: CATSSENNYGYTF
abundance: NA
d_gene: NA
j_gene: TRBJ1-2
v_gene: TRBV15

CDR3nt: TGTGCCAGCAGCTTGTTTCAGGGATCCTACGAGCAGTACTTC
CDR3aa: CASSLFQGSYEQYF
abundance: NA
d_gene: NA
j_gene: TRBJ2-7
v_gene: TRBV5-6

CDR3nt: TGTGCTAGTGGTTTGGTAGAAGGTAGCGGGGGGTTGGTGGAGCTGTTTTTT
CDR3aa: CASGLVEGSGGLVELFF
abundance: NA
d_gene: TRBD2
j_gene: TRBJ2-2
v_gene: TRBV12-5

CDR3nt: TGTGCCAGCAGCTTCCAGGGGGCACTGGGAGATACGCAGTATTTT
CDR3aa: CASSFQGALGDTQYF
abundance: NA
d_gene: TRBD1
j_gene: TRBJ2-3
v_gene: TRBV7-6

CDR3nt: TGTGCCAGCAGCCAGAGTGTGACAGCAACTAATGAAAAACTGTTTTTT
CDR3aa: CASSQSVTATNEKLFF
abundance: NA
d_gene: NA
j_gene: TRBJ1-4
v_gene: TRBV4-2

CDR3nt: TGTGCCAGCCTTTTTCTACTAGCGGTAACAGATACGCAGTATTTT
CDR3aa: CASLFLLAVTDTQYF
abundance: NA
d_gene: TRBD2
j_gene: TRBJ2-3
v_gene: TRBV27

CDR3nt: TGTGCCAGCAGTCCCTATACAGGTGCTGGGGCCAACGTCCTGACTTTC
CDR3aa: CASSPYTGAGANVLTF
abundance: NA
d_gene: NA
j_gene: TRBJ2-6
v_gene: TRBV27

CDR3nt: TGTGCCAGCAGCACGGACAGGGGCTCACCCCTCCACTTT
CDR3aa: CASSTDRGSPLHF
abundance: once
d_gene: TRBD1
j_gene: TRBJ1-6
v_gene: TRBV7-3

CDR3nt: TGTGCCAGCAGTGAATCGTACTCCTACGAGCAGTACTTC
CDR3aa: CASSESYSYEQYF
abundance: once
d_gene: NA
j_gene: TRBJ2-7
v_gene: TRBV6-1

CDR3nt: TGTGCCAGCAGCTTAGATTCAGGGAGGACCGGGGAGCTGTTTTTT
CDR3aa: CASSLDSGRTGELFF
abundance: NA
d_gene: NA
j_gene: TRBJ2-2
v_gene: TRBV11-2

CDR3nt: TGTGCCAGCAGTTATCGGATACCGTCGGGGGTCCGCACAGATACGCAGTATTTT
CDR3aa: CASSYRIPSGVRTDTQYF
abundance: NA
d_gene: NA
j_gene: TRBJ2-3
v_gene: TRBV27

CDR3nt: TGTGCCAGCAGCTTCTCTGGAGGCTCTGGGGCCAACGTCCTGACTTTC
CDR3aa: CASSFSGGSGANVLTF
abundance: once
d_gene: NA
j_gene: TRBJ2-6
v_gene: TRBV9

CDR3nt: TGCGCCAGCAGCCAAGAAGTTGCAGGGGTTCAGCCCCAGCATTTT
CDR3aa: CASSQEVAGVQPQHF
abundance: NA
d_gene: NA
j_gene: TRBJ1-5
v_gene: TRBV4-1

CDR3nt: TGTGCCAGCAGCTTAGGTCCTAACACCGGGGAGCTGTTTTTT
CDR3aa: CASSLGPNTGELFF
abundance: NA
d_gene: NA
j_gene: TRBJ2-2
v_gene: TRBV11-3

CDR3nt: TGTGCCAGCAGCCTCCGGGACAGGGATAACACTGAAGCTTTCTTT
CDR3aa: CASSLRDRDNTEAFF
abundance: NA
d_gene: TRBD1
j_gene: TRBJ1-1
v_gene: TRBV9

CDR3nt: TGTGCCAGCTCACCAAGGCAGGGGGATGCCTACGAGCAGTACTTC
CDR3aa: CASSPRQGDAYEQYF
abundance: NA
d_gene: TRBD1
j_gene: TRBJ2-7
v_gene: TRBV18

CDR3nt: TGCGCCAGCAGCCAAGATCGGAGGGAGGAGAACTATGGCTACACCTTC
CDR3aa: CASSQDRREENYGYTF
abundance: NA
d_gene: NA
j_gene: TRBJ1-2
v_gene: TRBV4-1

CDR3nt: TGTGCCAGCACCGATAACCTGGACTACGAGCAGTACTTC
CDR3aa: CASTDNLDYEQYF
abundance: NA
d_gene: NA
j_gene: TRBJ2-7
v_gene: TRBV6-5

CDR3nt: TGTGCCAGCAGCCGGGGGGACACAGATACGCAGTATTTT
CDR3aa: CASSRGDTDTQYF
abundance: NA
d_gene: TRBD2
j_gene: TRBJ2-3
v_gene: TRBV7-3

CDR3nt: TGTGCCAGCTCCGAGGACAGGACAAACACTGAAGCTTTCTTT
CDR3aa: CASSEDRTNTEAFF
abundance: NA
d_gene: TRBD1
j_gene: TRBJ1-1
v_gene: TRBV18

CDR3nt: TGTGCCAGCAGCGTAGCAACCGGGACAGCTAGCTCCTACGAGCAGTACTTC
CDR3aa: CASSVATGTASSYEQYF
abundance: NA
d_gene: TRBD1
j_gene: TRBJ2-7
v_gene: TRBV9

CDR3nt: TGTGCCAGCAGACCGACAGGGAGGGACAATGAGCAGTTCTTC
CDR3aa: CASRPTGRDNEQFF
abundance: few
d_gene: NA
j_gene: TRBJ2-1
v_gene: TRBV9

CDR3nt: TGTGCCAGCAGCCAACGGACAGGGAAGTCTGGAAACACCATATATTTT
CDR3aa: CASSQRTGKSGNTIYF
abundance: NA
d_gene: TRBD1
j_gene: TRBJ1-3
v_gene: TRBV7-2

CDR3nt: TGTGCCAGCAGCTTATTCGAGGATTACAATCAGCCCCAGCATTTT
CDR3aa: CASSLFEDYNQPQHF
abundance: NA
d_gene: NA
j_gene: TRBJ1-5
v_gene: TRBV7-2

CDR3nt: TGCAGCGTTGAGGTTGGAAATGGCTACACCTTC
CDR3aa: CSVEVGNGYTF
abundance: NA
d_gene: NA
j_gene: TRBJ1-2
v_gene: TRBV29-1

CDR3nt: TGTGCCAGCAGCCGACGGACAGGGGAAGGACAGCCCCAGCATTTT
CDR3aa: CASSRRTGEGQPQHF
abundance: NA
d_gene: TRBD1
j_gene: TRBJ1-5
v_gene: TRBV7-2

CDR3nt: TGTGCCAGCAGCTTATCGGTAGCGGGGGCGAATAATGAGCAGTTCTTC
CDR3aa: CASSLSVAGANNEQFF
abundance: once
d_gene: TRBD2
j_gene: TRBJ2-1
v_gene: TRBV7-6

CDR3nt: TGTGCCAGCAGCTTAGTCATGGCGAATAACTATGGCTACACCTTC
CDR3aa: CASSLVMANNYGYTF
abundance: NA
d_gene: NA
j_gene: TRBJ1-2
v_gene: TRBV7-8

CDR3nt: TGCGCCAGCAGCTTGGGGAGCTCCTACGAGCAGTACTTC
CDR3aa: CASSLGSSYEQYF
abundance: NA
d_gene: NA
j_gene: TRBJ2-7
v_gene: TRBV5-1

CDR3nt: TGTGCCAGCAGCATGTCCCGGGGGGGTACGCAGTATTTT
CDR3aa: CASSMSRGGTQYF
abundance: NA
d_gene: TRBD2
j_gene: TRBJ2-3
v_gene: TRBV11-2

CDR3nt: TGTGCCAGCAGTTTATCAAGGGGGAGCACAGATACGCAGTATTTT
CDR3aa: CASSLSRGSTDTQYF
abundance: NA
d_gene: NA
j_gene: TRBJ2-3
v_gene: TRBV6-6

CDR3nt: TGTGCCAGCAGTTACTTGGAGAACACTGAAGCTTTCTTT
CDR3aa: CASSYLENTEAFF
abundance: NA
d_gene: NA
j_gene: TRBJ1-1
v_gene: TRBV6-5

CDR3nt: TGCGCCAGCAGCCCGGATCCATCGACGTACAATGAGCAGTTCTTC
CDR3aa: CASSPDPSTYNEQFF
abundance: NA
d_gene: NA
j_gene: TRBJ2-1
v_gene: TRBV5-1

CDR3nt: TGTGCCAGCAGTGAAGCGGCGGTAGCGGGGCCCTACGAGCAGTACTTC
CDR3aa: CASSEAAVAGPYEQYF
abundance: once
d_gene: TRBD2
j_gene: TRBJ2-7
v_gene: TRBV2

CDR3nt: TGTGCCACAACCCGGGACTCAACCTACGAGCAGTACTTC
CDR3aa: CATTRDSTYEQYF
abundance: once
d_gene: NA
j_gene: TRBJ2-7
v_gene: TRBV2

CDR3nt: TGTGCCAGTAGTATAGGGTCAGGGAGCGAAAAACTGTTTTTT
CDR3aa: CASSIGSGSEKLFF
abundance: NA
d_gene: NA
j_gene: TRBJ1-4
v_gene: TRBV19